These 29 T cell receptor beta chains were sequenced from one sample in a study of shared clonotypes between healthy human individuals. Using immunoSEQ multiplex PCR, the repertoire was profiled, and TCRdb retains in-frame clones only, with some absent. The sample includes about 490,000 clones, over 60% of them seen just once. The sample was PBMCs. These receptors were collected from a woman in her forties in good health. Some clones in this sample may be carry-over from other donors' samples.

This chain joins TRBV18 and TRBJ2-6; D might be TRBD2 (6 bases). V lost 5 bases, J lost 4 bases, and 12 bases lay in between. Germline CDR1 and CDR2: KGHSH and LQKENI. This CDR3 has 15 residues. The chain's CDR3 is CASSTRGTGANVLTF. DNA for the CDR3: TGTGCCAGCTCAACCCGGGGGACGGGGGCCAACGTCCTGACTTTC.

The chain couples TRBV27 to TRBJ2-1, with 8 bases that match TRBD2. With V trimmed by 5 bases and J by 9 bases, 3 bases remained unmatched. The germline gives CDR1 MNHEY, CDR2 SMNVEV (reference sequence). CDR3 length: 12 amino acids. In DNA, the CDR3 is TGTGCCAGCAGTCCCCTAGCGGGTGAGCAGTTCTTC. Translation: CASSPLAGEQFF.

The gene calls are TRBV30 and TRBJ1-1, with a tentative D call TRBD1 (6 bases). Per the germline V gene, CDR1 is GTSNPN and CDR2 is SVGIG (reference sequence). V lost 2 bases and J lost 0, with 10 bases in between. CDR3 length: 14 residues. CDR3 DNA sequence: TGTGCCTGGAGTAGTTCAGGGGTGAACACTGAAGCTTTCTTT. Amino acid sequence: CAWSSSGVNTEAFF.

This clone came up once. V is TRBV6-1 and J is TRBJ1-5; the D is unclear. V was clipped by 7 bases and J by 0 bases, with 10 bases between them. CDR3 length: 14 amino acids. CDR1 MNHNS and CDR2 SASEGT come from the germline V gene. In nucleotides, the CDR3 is TGTGCCAGCACGGGCCCTTATAGCAATCAGCCCCAGCATTTT. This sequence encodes CASTGPYSNQPQHF.

The CDR3 DNA is TGTGCCAGCAGCTTAGTTTACCCAGGGGGGATCTCCTACGAGCAGTACTTC. This translates into CASSLVYPGGISYEQYF. The gene calls are TRBV7-9 and TRBJ2-7, with a tentative D call TRBD1 (7 bases). The V end was cut by 1 base, the J end by 0 bases, with 16 bases between. The CDR3 contains 17 residues. The V gene's germline CDR1 is SEHNR and CDR2 FQNEAQ (reference sequence).

For the CDR3, the DNA is TGTGCCAGCATGGGGGTTGGGGAGCTGTTTTTT. This sequence encodes CASMGVGELFF. This chain uses TRBV27 with TRBJ2-2; perhaps D is TRBD1 or TRBD2 (5 bases each). This CDR3 comprises 11 residues. The V end was cut by 7 bases, the J end by 8 bases, with 8 bases between. Germline V lookup: CDR1 MNHEY, CDR2 SMNVEV (reference sequence).

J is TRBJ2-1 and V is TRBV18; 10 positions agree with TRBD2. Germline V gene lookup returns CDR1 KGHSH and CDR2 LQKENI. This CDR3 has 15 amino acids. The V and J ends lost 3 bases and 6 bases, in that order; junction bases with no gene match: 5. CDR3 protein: CASSPLVAGGNEQFF. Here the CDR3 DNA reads TGTGCCAGCTCACCCTTGGTAGCGGGAGGCAATGAGCAGTTCTTC.

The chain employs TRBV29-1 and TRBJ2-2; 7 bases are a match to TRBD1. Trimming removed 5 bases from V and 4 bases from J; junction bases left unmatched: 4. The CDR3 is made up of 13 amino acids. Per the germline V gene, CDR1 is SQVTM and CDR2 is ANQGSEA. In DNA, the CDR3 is TGCAGCGTTACAGGGGTTCGCACCGGGGAGCTGTTTTTT. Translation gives CSVTGVRTGELFF.

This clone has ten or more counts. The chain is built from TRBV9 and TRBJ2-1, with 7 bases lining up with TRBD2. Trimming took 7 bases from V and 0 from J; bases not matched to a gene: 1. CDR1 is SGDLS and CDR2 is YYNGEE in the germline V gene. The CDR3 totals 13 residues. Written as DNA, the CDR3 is TGTGCCAGCGGGAGGGACTCCTACAATGAGCAGTTCTTC. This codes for CASGRDSYNEQFF.

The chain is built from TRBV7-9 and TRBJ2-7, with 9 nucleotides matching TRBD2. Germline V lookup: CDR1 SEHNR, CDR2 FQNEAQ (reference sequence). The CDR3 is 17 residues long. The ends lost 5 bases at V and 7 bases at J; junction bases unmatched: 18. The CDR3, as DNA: TGTGCCAGCAGCCATCTCAGACTAGCGGTAACTACGGGGGAGCAGTACTTC. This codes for CASSHLRLAVTTGEQYF.

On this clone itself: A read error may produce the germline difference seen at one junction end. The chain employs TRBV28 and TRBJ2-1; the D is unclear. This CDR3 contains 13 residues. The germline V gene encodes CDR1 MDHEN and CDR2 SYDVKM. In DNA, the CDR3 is TGTGCCGGCAGTACCGGGTACTACAATGAGCAGTTCTTC. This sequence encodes CAGSTGYYNEQFF. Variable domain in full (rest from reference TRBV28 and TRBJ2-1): DVKVTQSSRYLVKRTGEKVFLECVQDMDHENMFWYRQDPGLGLRLIYFSYDVKMKEKGDIPEGYSVSREKKERFSLILESASTNQTSMYLCAGSTGYYNEQFFGPGTRLTVL.

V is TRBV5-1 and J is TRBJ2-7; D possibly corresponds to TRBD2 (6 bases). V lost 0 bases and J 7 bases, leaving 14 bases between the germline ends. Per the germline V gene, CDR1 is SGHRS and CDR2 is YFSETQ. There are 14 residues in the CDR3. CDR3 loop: CASSLGQEGMEQYF. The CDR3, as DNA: TGCGCCAGCAGCTTGGGGCAGGAGGGGATGGAGCAGTACTTC.

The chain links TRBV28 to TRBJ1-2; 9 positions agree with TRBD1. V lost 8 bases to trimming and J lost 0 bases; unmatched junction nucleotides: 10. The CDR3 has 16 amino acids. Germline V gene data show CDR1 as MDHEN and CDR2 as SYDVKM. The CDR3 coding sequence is TGTGCCAGCCTCTCCGGAACAGGGGGCGCTAACTATGGCTACACCTTC. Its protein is CASLSGTGGANYGYTF.

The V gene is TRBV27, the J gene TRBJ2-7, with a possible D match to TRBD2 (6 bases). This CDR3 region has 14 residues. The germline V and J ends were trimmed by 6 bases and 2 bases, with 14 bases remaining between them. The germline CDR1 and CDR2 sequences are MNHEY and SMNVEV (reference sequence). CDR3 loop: CASSPQRAPYEQYF. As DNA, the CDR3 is TGTGCCAGCAGCCCTCAGCGGGCCCCCTACGAGCAGTACTTC.

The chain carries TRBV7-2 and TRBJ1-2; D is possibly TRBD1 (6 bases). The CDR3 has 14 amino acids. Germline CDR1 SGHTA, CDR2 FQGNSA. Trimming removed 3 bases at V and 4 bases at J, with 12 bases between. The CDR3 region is CASSFSPDSYGYTF. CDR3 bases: TGTGCCAGCAGCTTTTCCCCGGACAGCTATGGCTACACCTTC.

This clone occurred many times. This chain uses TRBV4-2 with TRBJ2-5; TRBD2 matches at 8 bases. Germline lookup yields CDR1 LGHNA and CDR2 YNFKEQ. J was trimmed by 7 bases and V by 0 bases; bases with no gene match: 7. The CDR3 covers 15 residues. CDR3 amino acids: CASSQDLREGVTQYF. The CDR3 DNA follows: TGTGCCAGCAGCCAAGATCTTCGGGAGGGCGTGACCCAGTACTTC.

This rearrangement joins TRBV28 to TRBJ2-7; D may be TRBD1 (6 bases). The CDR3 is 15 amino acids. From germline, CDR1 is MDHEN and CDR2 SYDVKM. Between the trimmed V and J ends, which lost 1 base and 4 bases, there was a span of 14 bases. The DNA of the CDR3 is TGTGCCAGCAGTTTATCGGCAGGGGTAACTTACGAGCAGTACTTC. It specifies CASSLSAGVTYEQYF.

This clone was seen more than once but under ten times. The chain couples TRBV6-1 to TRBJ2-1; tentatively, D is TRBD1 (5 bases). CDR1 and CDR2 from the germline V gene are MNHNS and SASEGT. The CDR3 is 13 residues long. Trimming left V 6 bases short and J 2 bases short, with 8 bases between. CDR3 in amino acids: CASRLTAYNEQFF. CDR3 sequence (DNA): TGTGCCAGCAGGTTGACAGCCTACAATGAGCAGTTCTTC.

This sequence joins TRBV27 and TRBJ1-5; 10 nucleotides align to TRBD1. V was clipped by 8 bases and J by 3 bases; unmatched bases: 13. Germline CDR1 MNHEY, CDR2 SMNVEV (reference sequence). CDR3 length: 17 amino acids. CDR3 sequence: CASGSPGTGALNQPQHF. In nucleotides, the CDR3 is TGTGCCAGCGGGTCCCCCGGGACAGGGGCCCTCAATCAGCCCCAGCATTTT.

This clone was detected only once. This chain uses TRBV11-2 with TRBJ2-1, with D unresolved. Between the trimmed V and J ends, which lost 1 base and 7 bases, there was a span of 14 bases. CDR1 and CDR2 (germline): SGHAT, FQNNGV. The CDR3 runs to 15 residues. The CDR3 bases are TGTGCCAGCAGCTTAGGTTCGGGTTGGCGGAATGAGCAGTTCTTC. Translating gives CASSLGSGWRNEQFF.

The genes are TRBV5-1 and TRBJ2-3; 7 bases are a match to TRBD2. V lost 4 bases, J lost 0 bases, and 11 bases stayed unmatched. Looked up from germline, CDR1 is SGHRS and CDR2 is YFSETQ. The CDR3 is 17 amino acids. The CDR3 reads CASSNGPSGTSTDTQYF. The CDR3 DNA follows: TGCGCCAGCAGCAACGGACCTAGCGGAACTAGCACAGATACGCAGTATTTT.

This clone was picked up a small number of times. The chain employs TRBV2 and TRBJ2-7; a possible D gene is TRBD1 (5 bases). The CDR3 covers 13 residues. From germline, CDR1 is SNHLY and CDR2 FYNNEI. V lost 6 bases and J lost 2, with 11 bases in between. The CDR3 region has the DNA TGTGCCAGCAGGGCAGGGCTAACCTACGAGCAGTACTTC. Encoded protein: CASRAGLTYEQYF.

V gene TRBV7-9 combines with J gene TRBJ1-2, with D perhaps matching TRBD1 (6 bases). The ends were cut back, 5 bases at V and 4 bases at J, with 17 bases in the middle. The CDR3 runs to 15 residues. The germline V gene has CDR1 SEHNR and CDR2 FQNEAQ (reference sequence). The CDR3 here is CASSILSGGAYGYTF. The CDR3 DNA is TGTGCCAGCAGCATTCTCTCCGGGGGCGCCTATGGCTACACCTTC. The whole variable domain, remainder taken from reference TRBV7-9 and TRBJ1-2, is DTGVSQNPRHKITKRGQNVTFRCDPISEHNRLYWYRQTLGQGPEFLTYFQNEAQLEKSRLLSDRFSAERPKGSFSTLEIQRTEQGDSAMYLCASSILSGGAYGYTFGSGTRLTVV.

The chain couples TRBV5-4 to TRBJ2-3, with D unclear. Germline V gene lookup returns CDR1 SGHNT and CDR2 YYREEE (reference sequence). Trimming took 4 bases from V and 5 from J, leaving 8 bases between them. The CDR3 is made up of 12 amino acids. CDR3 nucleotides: TGTGCCAGCAGCCCCTCAGGAGATACGCAGTATTTT. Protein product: CASSPSGDTQYF.

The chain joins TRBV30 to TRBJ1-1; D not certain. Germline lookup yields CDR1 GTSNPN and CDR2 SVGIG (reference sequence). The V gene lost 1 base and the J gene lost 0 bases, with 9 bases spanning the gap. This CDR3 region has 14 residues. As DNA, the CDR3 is TGTGCCTGGAGTGATAACAGAGTGAACACTGAAGCTTTCTTT. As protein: CAWSDNRVNTEAFF.

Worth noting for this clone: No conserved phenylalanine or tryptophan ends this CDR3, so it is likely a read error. CDR3 sequence (DNA): TGTGCCAGCAGTGTCGCCGAGAGCTCCTACGAGCAGTACCTC. Protein sequence: CASSVAESSYEQYL. This chain connects TRBV6-1 to TRBJ2-7; D is unclear. The CDR3 has 14 amino acids. Germline V gene sequence: CDR1 MNHNS, CDR2 SASEGT. V shed 4 bases and J shed 0 bases, with 10 bases lying between them.

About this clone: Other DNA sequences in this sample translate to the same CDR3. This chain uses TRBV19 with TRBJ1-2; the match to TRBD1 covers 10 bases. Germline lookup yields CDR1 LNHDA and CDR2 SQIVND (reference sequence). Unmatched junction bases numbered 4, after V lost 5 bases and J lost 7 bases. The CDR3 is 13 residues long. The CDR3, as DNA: TGTGCCAGTAGTGCCCGGGACAGGGGTGGCTACACCTTC. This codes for CASSARDRGGYTF. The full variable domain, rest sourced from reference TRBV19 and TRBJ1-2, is DGGITQSPKYLFRKEGQNVTLSCEQNLNHDAMYWYRQDPGQGLRLIYYSQIVNDFQKGDIAEGYSVSREKKESFPLTVTSAQKNPTAFYLCASSARDRGGYTFGSGTRLTVV.

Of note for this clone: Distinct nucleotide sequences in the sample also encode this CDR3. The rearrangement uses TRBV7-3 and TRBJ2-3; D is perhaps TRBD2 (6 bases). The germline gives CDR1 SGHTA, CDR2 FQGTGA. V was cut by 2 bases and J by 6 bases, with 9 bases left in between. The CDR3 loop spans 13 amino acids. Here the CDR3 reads CASSLGGSDTQYF. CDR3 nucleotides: TGTGCCAGCAGCTTAGGGGGGAGCGATACGCAGTATTTT. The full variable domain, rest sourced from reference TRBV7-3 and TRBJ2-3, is GAGVSQTPSNKVTEKGKYVELRCDPISGHTALYWYRQSLGQGPEFLIYFQGTGAADDSGLPNDRFFAVRPEGSVSTLKIQRTERGDSAVYLCASSLGGSDTQYFGPGTRLTVL.

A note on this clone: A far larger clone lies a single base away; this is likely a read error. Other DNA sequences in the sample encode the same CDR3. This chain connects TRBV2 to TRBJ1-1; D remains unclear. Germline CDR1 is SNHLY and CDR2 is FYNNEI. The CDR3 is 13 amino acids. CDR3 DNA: TGTGCCAGCAGTGAACAGCCGAACACTGAGGCTTTCTTT. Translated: CASSEQPNTEAFF.